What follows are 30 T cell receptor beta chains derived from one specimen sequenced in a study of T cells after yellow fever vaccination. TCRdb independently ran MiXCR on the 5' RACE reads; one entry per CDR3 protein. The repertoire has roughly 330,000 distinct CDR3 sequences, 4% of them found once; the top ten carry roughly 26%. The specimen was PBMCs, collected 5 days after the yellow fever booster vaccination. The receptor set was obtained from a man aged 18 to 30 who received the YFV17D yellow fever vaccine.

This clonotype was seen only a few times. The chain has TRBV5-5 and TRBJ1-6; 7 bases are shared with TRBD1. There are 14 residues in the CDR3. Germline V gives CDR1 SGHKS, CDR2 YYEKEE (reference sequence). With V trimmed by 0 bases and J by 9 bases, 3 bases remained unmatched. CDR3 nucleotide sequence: TGTGCCAGCAGCTTGGTACAGGGGCCTTCACCCCTCCACTTT. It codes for CASSLVQGPSPLHF.

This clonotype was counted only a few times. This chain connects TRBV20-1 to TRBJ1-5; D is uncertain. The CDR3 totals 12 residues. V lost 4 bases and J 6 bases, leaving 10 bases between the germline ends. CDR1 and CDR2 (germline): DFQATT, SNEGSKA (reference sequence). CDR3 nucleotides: TGCAGTGCTATGGTCCCCACTCAGCCCCAGCATTTT. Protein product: CSAMVPTQPQHF.

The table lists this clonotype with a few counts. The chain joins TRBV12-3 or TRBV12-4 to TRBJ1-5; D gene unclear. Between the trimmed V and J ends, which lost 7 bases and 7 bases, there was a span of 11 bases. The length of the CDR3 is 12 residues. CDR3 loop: CASTNAGQPQHF. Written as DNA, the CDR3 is TGTGCCAGCACCAACGCAGGCCAGCCCCAGCATTTT.

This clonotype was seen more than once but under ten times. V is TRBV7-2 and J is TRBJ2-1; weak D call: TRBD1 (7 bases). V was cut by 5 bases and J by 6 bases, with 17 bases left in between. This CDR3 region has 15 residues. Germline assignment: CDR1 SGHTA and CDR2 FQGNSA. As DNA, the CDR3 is TGTGCCAGCAGCCTGGGACAGCACGGGGGCAATGAGCAGTTCTTC. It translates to CASSLGQHGGNEQFF.

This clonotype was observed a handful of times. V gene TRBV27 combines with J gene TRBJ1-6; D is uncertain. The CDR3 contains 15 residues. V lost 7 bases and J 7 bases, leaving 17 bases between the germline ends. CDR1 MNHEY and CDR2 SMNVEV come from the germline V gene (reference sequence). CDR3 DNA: TGTGCCAGCAATACAGCCCGAGCAAAAAATTCACCCCTCCACTTT. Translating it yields CASNTARAKNSPLHF.

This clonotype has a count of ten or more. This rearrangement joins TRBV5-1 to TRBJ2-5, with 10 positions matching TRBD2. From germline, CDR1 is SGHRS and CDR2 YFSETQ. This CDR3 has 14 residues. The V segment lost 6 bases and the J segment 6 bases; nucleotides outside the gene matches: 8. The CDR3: CASNDPSGGKTQYF. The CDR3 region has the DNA TGCGCCAGCAACGATCCTAGCGGGGGCAAGACCCAGTACTTC.

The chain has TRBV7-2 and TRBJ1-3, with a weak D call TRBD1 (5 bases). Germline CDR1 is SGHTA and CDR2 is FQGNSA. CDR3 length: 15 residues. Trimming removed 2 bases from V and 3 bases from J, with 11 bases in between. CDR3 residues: CASSLQRGNGNTIYF. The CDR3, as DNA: TGTGCCAGCAGCTTACAACGGGGGAATGGAAACACCATATATTTT.

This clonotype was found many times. The CDR3 nucleotides read TGTGCCAGCAGCTCCAGGGCGGCCGGAGAGACCCAGTACTTC. Amino acid sequence: CASSSRAAGETQYF. The chain combines TRBV7-8 with TRBJ2-5; a possible D gene is TRBD1 (5 bases). The CDR3 runs 14 residues. The germline CDR1 and CDR2 sequences are SGHVS and FQNEAQ. Trimming cost V 4 bases and J 4 bases, with 13 bases left between them.

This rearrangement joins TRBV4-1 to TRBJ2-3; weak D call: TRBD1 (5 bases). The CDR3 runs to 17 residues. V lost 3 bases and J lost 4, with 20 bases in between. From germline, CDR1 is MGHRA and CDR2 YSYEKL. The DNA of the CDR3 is TGCGCCAGCAGCCACCCTATAATAGGGGCCGCATCAGATACGCAGTATTTT. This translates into CASSHPIIGAASDTQYF.

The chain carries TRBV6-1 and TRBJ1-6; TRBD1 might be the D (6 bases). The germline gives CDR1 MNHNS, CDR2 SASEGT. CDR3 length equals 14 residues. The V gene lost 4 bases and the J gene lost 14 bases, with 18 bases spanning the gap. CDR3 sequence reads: CASSVVDSRGTLHF. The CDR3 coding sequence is TGTGCCAGCAGTGTCGTGGACAGCCGCGGCACCCTCCACTTT.

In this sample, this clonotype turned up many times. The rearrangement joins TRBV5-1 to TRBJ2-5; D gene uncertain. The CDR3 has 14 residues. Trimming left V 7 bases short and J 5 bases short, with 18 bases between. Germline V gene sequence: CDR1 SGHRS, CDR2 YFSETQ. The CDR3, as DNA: TGCGCCAGCCCCTCCCCCAGTGATTGGGAGACCCAGTACTTC. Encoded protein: CASPSPSDWETQYF.

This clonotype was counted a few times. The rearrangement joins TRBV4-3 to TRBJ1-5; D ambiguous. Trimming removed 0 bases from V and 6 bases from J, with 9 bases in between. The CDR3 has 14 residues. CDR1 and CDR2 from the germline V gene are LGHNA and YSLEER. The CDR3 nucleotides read TGCGCCAGCAGCCAAGATAAGGGTACTCAGCCCCAGCATTTT. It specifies CASSQDKGTQPQHF.

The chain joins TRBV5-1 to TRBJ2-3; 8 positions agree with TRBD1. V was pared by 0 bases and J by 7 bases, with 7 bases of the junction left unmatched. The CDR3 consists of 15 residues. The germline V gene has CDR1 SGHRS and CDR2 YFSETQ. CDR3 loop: CASSLVGTGGHTQYF. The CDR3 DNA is TGCGCCAGCAGCTTGGTTGGGACAGGTGGTCATACGCAGTATTTT.

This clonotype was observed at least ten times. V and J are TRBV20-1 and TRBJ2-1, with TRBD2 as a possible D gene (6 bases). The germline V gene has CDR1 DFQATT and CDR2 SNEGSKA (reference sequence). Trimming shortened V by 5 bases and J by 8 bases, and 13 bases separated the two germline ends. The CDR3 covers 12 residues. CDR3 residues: CSAPLGGDEQFF. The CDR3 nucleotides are TGCAGTGCTCCCCTCGGGGGTGATGAGCAGTTCTTC.

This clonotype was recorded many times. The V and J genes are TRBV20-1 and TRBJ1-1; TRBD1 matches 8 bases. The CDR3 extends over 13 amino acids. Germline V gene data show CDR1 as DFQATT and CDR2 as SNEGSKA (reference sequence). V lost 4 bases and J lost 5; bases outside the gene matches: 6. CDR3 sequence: CSATQGAETEAFF. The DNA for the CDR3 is TGCAGTGCTACCCAGGGGGCAGAAACTGAAGCTTTCTTT.

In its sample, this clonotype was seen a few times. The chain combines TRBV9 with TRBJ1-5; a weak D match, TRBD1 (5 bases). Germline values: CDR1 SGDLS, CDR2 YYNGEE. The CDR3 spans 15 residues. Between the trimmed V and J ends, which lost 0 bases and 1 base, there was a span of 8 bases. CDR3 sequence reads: CASSVVRDSNQPQHF. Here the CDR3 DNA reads TGTGCCAGCAGCGTAGTTCGGGACAGCAATCAGCCCCAGCATTTT.

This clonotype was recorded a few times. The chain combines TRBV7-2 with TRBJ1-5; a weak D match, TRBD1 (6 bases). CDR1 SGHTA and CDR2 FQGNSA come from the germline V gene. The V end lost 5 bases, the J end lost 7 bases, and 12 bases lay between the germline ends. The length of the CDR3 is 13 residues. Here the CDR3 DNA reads TGTGCCAGCAGCCTACAGGGTGAGCAGCCCCAGCATTTT. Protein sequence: CASSLQGEQPQHF.

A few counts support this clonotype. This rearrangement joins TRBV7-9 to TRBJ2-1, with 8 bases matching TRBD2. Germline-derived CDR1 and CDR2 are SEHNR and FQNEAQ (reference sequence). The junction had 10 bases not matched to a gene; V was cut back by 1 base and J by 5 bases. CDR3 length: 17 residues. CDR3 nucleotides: TGTGCCAGCAGCTTAGAGGTGGAACTAGCGGACAACAATGAGCAGTTCTTC. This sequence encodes CASSLEVELADNNEQFF.

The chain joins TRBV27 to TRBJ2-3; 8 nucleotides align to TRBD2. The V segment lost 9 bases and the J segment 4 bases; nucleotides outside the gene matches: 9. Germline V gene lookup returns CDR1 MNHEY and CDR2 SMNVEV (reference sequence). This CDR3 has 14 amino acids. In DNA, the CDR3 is TGTGCCAGTAGGCGGGGGGCAGGGGCAGATACGCAGTATTTT. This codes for CASRRGAGADTQYF.

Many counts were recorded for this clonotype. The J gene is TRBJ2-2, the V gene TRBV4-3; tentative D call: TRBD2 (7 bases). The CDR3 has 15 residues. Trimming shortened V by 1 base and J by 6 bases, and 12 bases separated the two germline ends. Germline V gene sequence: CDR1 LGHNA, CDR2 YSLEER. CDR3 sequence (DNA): TGCGCCAGCAGCCAAGCTGGGGGGGCTGCCGGGGAGCTGTTTTTT. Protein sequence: CASSQAGGAAGELFF.

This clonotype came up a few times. The CDR3 region has the DNA TGTGCCTGGAGTGCTAGGGGCAATCAGCCCCAGCATTTT. Translating it yields CAWSARGNQPQHF. V gene TRBV30 combines with J gene TRBJ1-5, with unresolved D. This CDR3 spans 13 amino acids. Deletions cut 1 base from V and 2 bases from J, with 6 bases between. The germline V gene has CDR1 GTSNPN and CDR2 SVGIG (reference sequence).

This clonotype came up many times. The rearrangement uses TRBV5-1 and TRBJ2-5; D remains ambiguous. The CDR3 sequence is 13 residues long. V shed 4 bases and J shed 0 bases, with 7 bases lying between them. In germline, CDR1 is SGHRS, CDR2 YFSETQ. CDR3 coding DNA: TGCGCCAGCAGCGACCTTTACCAAGAGACCCAGTACTTC. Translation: CASSDLYQETQYF.

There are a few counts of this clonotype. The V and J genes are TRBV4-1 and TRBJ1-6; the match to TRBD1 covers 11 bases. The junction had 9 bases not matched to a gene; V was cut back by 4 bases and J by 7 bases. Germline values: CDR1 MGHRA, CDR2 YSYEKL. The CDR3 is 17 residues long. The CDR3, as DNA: TGCGCCAGCAGCCCTACCCGGGACAGGGGGAGGAATTCACCCCTCCACTTT. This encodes CASSPTRDRGRNSPLHF.

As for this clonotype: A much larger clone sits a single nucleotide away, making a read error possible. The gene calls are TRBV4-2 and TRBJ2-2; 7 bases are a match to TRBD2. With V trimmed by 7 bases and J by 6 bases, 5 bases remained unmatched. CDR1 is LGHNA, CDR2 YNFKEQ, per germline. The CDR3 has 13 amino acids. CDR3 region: CASNGGGPGELFF. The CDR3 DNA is TGTGCCAGCAATGGGGGGGGACCCGGGGAGCTGTTTTTT.

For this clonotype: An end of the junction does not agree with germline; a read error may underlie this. CDR3 in amino acids: CASSVGTGGQTQKF. CDR3 nucleotides: TGTGCCAGCAGCGTTGGGACAGGGGGACAGACACAGAAATTT. The chain couples TRBV11-2 to TRBJ1-5, with 11 nucleotides matching TRBD1. This CDR3 is 14 amino acids long. CDR1 is SGHAT, CDR2 FQNNGV, per germline. Looking up the rest from reference TRBV11-2 and TRBJ1-5 gives the full variable domain: EAGVAQSPRYKIIEKRQSVAFWCNPISGHATLYWYQQILGQGPKLLIQFQNNGVVDDSQLPKDRFSAERLKGVDSTLKIQPAKLEDSAVYLCASSVGTGGQTQKFGDGTRLSIL.

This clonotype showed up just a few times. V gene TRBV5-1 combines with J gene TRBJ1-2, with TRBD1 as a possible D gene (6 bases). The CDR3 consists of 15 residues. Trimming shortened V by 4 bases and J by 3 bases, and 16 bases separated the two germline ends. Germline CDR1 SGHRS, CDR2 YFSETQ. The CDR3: CASSQGWSPHYGYTF. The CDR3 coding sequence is TGCGCCAGCAGCCAGGGGTGGTCCCCTCACTATGGCTACACCTTC.

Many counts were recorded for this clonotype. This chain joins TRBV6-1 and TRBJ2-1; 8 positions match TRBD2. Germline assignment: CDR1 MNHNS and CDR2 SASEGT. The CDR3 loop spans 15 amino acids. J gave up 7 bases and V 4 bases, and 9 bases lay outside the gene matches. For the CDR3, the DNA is TGTGCCAGCAGTGTACTGGCGGGGGGTTCGAATGAGCAGTTCTTC. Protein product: CASSVLAGGSNEQFF.

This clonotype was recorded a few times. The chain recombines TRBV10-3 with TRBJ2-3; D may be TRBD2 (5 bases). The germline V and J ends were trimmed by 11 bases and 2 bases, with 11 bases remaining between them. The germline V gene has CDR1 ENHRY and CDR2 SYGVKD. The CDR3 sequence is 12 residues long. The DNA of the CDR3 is TGTGCCGTCGGGGTTTCCACAGATACGCAGTATTTT. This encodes CAVGVSTDTQYF.

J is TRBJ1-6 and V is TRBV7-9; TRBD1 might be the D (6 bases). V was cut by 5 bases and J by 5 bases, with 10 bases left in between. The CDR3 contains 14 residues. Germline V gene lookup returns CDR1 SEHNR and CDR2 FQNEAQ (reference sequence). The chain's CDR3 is CASSPGQNNSPLHF. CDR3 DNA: TGTGCCAGCAGCCCCGGACAGAATAATTCACCCCTCCACTTT.

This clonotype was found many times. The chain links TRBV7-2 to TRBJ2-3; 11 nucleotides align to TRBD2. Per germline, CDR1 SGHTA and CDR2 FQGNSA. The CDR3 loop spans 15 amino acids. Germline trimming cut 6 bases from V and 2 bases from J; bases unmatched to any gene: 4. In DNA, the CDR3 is TGTGCCAGCAGACGACTAGCGGGGAACACAGATACGCAGTATTTT. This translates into CASRRLAGNTDTQYF.